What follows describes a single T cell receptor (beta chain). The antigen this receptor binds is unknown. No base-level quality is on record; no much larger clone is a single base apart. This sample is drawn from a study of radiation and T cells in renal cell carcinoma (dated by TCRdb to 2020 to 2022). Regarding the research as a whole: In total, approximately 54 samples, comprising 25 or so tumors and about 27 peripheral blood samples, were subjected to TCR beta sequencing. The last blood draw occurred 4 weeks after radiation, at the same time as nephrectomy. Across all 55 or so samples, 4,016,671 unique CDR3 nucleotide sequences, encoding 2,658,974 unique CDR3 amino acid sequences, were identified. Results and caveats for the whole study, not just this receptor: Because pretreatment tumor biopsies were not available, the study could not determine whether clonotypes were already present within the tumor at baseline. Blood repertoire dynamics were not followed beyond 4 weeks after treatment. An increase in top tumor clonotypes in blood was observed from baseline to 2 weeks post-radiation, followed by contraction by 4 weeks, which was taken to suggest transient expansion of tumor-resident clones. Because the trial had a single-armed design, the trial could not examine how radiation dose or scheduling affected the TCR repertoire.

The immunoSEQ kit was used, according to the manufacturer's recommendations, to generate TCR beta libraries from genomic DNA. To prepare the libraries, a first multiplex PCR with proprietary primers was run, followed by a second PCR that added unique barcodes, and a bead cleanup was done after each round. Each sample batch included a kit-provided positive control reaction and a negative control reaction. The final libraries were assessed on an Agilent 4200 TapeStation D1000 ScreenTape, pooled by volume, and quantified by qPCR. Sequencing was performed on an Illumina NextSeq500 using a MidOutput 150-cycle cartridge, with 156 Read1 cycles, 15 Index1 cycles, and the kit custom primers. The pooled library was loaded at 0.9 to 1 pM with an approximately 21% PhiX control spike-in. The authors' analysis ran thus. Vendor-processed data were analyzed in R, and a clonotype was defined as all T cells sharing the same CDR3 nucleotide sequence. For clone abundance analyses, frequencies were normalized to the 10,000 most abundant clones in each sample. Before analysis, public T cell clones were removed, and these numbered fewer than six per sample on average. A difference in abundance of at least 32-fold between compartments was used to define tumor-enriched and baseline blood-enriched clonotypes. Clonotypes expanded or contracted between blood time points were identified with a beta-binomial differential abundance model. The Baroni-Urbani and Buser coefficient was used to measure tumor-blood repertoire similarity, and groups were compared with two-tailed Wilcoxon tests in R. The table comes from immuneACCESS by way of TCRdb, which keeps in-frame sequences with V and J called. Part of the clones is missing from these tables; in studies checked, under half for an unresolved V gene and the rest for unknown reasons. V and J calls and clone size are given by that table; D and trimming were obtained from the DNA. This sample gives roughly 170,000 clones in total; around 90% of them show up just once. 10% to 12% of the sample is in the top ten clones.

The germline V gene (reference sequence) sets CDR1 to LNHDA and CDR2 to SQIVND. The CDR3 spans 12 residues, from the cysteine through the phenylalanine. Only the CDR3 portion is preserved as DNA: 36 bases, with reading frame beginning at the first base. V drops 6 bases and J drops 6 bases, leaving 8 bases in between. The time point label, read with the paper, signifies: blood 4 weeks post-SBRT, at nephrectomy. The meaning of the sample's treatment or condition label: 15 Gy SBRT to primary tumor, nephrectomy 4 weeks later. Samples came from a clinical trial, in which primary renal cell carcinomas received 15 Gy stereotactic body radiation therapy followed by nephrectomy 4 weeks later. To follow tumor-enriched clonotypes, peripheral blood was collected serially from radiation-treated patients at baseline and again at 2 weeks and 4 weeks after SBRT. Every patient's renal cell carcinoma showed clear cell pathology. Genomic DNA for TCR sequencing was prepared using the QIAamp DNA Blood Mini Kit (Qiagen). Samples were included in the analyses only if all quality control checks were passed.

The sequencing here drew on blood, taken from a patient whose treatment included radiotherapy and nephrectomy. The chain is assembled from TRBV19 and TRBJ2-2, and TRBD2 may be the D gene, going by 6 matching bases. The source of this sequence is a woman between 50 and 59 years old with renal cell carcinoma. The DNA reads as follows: TGTGCCAGTAGATGGGGGGCCGGGGAGCTGTTTTTT. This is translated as CASRWGAGELFF.